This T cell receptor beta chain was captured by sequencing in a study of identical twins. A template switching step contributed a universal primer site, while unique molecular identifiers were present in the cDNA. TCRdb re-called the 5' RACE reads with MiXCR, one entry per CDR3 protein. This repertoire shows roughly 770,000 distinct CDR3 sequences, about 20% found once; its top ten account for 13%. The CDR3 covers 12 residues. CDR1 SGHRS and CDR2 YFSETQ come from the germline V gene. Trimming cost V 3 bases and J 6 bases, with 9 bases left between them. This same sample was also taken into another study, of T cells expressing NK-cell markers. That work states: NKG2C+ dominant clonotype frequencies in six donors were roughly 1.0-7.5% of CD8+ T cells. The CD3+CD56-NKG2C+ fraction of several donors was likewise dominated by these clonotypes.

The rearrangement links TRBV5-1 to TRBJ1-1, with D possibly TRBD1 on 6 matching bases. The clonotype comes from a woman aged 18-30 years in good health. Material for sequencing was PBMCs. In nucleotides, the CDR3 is TGCGCCAGCAGCTGGAGGGGGTCTGAAGCTTTCTTT. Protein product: CASSWRGSEAFF.